This T cell receptor (beta chain) was recovered during a study of T-cell memory formation after mild COVID-19. As for the study in general: Largely donor-specific TCR clusters were found.

Study-wide points: Pre-infection memory harbored some responding clones, suggesting cross-reactive memory joined.

As regards this clonotype: Its antigen remains unidentified.

cDNA libraries for TCR alpha and TCR beta, carrying sample barcodes and UMIs, came from 5'RACE with constant-segment primers. TCRdb re-called the 5' RACE reads with MiXCR, one entry per CDR3 protein. The data show around 340,000 distinct CDR3 sequences, about 16% seen once. V was clipped by 6 bases and J by 0 bases, with 11 bases between them. Germline CDR1 and CDR2: DFQATT and SNEGSKA (reference sequence). The CDR3 is made up of 13 amino acids. The origin of this receptor is a young man who had mild COVID-19 (a few samples of this study predate the infection). Cell type and time point are not known. The sequenced sample consisted of PBMCs or a T cell subset sorted from them (not recorded which). The rearrangement uses TRBV20-1 and TRBJ1-1, with D perhaps matching TRBD1 (5 bases). CDR3 sequence reads: CSAPGTVNTEAFF. DNA of the CDR3: TGCAGTGCGCCCGGGACGGTGAACACTGAAGCTTTCTTT.